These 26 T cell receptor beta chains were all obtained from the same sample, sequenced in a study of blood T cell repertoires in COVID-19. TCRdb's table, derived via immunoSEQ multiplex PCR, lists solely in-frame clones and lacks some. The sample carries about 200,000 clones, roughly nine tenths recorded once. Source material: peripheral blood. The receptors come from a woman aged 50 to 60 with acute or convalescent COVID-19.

DNA for the CDR3: TGCGCCAGCAGCCGGACAGGCGCCTACGAGCAGTACTTC. Its translation: CASSRTGAYEQYF. The chain joins TRBV5-1 to TRBJ2-7; 7 bases fit TRBD1. The germline gives CDR1 SGHRS, CDR2 YFSETQ. The ends lost 4 bases at V and 2 bases at J; junction bases unmatched: 3. The CDR3 loop spans 13 amino acids. Combining the CDR3 with reference TRBV5-1 and TRBJ2-7 gives the whole variable domain KAGVTQTPRYLIKTRGQQVTLSCSPISGHRSVSWYQQTPGQGLQFLFEYFSETQRNKGNFPGRFSGRQFSNSRSEMNVSTLELGDSALYLCASSRTGAYEQYFGPGTRLTVT.

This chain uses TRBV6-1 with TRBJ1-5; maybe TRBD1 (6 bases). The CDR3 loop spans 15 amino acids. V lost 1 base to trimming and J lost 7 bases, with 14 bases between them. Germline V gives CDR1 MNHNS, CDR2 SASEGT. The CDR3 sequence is CASSEGAGAEQPQHF. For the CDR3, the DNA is TGTGCCAGCAGTGAAGGCGCAGGGGCGGAACAGCCCCAGCATTTT.

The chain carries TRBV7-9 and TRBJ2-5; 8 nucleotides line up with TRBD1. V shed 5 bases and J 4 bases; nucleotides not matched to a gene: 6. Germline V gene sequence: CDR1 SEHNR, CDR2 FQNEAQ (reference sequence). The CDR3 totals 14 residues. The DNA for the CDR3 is TGTGCCAGCAGCCCAAGGACAGGGCTAGAGACCCAGTACTTC. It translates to CASSPRTGLETQYF.

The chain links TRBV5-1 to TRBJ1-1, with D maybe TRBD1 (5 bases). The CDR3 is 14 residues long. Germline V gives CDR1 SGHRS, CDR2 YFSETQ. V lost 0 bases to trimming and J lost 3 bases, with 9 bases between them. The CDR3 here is CASSLEARDTEAFF. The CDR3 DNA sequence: TGCGCCAGCAGCTTGGAGGCCAGGGACACTGAAGCTTTCTTT.

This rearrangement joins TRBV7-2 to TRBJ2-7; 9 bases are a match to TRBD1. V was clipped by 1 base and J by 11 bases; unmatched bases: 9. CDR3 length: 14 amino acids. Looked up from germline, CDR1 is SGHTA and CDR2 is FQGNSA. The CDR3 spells CASSLGETGGRKYF. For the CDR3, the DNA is TGTGCCAGCAGCTTAGGTGAGACAGGGGGAAGAAAGTACTTC.

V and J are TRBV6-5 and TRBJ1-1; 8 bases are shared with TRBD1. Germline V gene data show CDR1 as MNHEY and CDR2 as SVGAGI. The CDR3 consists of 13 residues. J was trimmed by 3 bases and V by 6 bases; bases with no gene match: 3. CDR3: CASRDRVYTEAFF. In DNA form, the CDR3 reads TGTGCCAGCAGGGACAGGGTTTACACTGAAGCTTTCTTT.

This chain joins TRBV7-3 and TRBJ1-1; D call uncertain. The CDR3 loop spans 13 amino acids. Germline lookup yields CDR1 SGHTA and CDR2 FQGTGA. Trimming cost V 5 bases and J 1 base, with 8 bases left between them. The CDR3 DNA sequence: TGTGCCAGCAGCACAACACAGAACACTGAAGCTTTCTTT. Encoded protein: CASSTTQNTEAFF.

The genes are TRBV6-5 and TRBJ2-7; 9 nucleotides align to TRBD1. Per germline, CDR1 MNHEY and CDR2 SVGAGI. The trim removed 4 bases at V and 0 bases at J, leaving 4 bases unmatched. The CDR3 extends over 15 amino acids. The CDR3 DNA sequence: TGTGCCAGCAGTTTTGGACAGGGGCTCTCCTACGAGCAGTACTTC. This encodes CASSFGQGLSYEQYF.

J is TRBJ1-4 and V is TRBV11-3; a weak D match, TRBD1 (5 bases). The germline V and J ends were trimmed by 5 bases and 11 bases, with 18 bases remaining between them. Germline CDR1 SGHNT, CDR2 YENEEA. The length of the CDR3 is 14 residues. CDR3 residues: CASSEIKAPGKLFF. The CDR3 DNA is TGTGCCAGCAGCGAAATCAAGGCTCCAGGGAAACTGTTTTTT.

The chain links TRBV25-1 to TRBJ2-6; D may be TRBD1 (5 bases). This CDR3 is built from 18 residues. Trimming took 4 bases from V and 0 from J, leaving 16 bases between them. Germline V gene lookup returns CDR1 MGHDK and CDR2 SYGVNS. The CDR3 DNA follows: TGTGCCAGCAGTGCAGGGTGGGTTGGGTCCTCTGGGGCCAACGTCCTGACTTTC. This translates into CASSAGWVGSSGANVLTF.

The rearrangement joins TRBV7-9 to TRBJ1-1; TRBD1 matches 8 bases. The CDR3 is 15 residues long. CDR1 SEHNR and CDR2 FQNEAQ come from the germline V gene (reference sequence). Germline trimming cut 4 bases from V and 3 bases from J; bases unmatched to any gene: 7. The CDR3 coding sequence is TGTGCCAGCAGCTCACAGGGGGATGAGGACACTGAAGCTTTCTTT. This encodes CASSSQGDEDTEAFF.

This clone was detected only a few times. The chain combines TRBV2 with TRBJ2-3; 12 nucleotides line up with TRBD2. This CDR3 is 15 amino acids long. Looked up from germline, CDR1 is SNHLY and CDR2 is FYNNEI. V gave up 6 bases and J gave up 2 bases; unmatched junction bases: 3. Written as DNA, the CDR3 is TGTGCCAGCAGCGGACTAGCGGGGATCACAGATACGCAGTATTTT. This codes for CASSGLAGITDTQYF.

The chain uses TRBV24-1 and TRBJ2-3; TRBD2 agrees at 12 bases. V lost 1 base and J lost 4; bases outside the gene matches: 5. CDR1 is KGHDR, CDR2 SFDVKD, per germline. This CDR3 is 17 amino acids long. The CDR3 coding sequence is TGTGCCACCAGTGATTTCGGACTAGCGGGGACCTCAGATACGCAGTATTTT. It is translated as CATSDFGLAGTSDTQYF.

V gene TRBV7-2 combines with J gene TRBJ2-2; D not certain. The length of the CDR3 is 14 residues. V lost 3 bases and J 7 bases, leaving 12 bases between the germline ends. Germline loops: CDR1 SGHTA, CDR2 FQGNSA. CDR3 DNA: TGTGCCAGCAGCTTCGGAGTGACTTACGGGGAGCTGTTTTTT. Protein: CASSFGVTYGELFF.

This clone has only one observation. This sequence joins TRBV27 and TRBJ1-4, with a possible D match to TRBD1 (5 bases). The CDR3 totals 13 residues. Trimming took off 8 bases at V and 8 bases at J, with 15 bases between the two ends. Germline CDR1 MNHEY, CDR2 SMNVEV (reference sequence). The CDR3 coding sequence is TGTGCCAGCCGTGGGGCCGCACGGGAAAAACTGTTTTTT. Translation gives CASRGAAREKLFF.

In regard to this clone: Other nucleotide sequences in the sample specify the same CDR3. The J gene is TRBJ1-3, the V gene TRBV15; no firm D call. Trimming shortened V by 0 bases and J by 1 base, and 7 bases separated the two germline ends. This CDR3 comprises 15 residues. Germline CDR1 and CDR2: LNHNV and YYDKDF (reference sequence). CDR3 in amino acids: CATSRDRSSGNTIYF. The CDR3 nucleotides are TGTGCCACCAGCAGAGATCGGTCATCTGGAAACACCATATATTTT. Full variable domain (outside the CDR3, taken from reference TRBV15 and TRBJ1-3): DAMVIQNPRYQVTQFGKPVTLSCSQTLNHNVMYWYQQKSSQAPKLLFHYYDKDFNNEADTPDNFQSRRPNTSFCFLDIRSPGLGDTAMYLCATSRDRSSGNTIYFGEGSWLTVV.

For the CDR3, the DNA is TGTGCCAGCAGTTCTATAAACACTGAAGCTTTCTTT. It codes for CASSSINTEAFF. The chain is built from TRBV6-5 and TRBJ1-1, with D hard to call. Per the germline V gene, CDR1 is MNHEY and CDR2 is SVGAGI. Trimming removed 4 bases at V and 2 bases at J, with 5 bases between. The CDR3 has 12 amino acids.

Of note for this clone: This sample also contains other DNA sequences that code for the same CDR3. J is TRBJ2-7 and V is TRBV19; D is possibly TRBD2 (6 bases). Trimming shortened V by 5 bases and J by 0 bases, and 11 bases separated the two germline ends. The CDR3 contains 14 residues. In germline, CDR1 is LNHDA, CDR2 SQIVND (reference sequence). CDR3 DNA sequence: TGTGCCAGTAGTGCAGGGAGGTCCTCCTACGAGCAGTACTTC. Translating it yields CASSAGRSSYEQYF.

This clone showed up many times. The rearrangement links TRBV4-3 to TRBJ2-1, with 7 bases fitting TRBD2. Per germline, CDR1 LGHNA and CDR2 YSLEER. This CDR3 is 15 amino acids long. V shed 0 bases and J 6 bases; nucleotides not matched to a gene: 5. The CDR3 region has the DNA TGCGCCAGCAGCCAAGATTTGGCGGGAGCCAATGAGCAGTTCTTC. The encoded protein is CASSQDLAGANEQFF.

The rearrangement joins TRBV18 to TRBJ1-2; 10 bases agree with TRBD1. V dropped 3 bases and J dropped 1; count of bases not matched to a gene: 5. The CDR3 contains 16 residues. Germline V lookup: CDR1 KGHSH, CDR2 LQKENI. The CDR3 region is CASSPGTGVDNYGYTF. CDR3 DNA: TGTGCCAGCTCACCCGGGACAGGGGTGGATAACTATGGCTACACCTTC.

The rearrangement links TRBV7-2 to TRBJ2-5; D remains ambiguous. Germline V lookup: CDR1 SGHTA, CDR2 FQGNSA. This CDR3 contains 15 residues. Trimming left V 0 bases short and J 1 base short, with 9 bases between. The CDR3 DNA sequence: TGTGCCAGCAGCTTAGCGTCCTCAGTCCAAGAGACCCAGTACTTC. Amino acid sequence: CASSLASSVQETQYF.

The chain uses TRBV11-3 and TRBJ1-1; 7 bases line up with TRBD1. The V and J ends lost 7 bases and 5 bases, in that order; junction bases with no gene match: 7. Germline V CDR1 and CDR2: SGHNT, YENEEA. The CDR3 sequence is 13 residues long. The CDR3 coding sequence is TGTGCCAGCAACGGCTCAGGGGGGACTGAAGCTTTCTTT. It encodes CASNGSGGTEAFF.

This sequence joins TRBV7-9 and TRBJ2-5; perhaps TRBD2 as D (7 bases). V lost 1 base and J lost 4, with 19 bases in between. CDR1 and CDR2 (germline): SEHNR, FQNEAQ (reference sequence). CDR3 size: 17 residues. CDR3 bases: TGTGCCAGCAGCTTAGTAAGCTGGGGGGGGGCCATAGAGACCCAGTACTTC. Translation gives CASSLVSWGGAIETQYF.

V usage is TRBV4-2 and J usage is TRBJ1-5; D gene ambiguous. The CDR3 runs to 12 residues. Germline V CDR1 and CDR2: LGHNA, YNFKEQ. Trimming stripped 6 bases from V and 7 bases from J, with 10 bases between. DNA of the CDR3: TGTGCCAGCAGATCGGGTAGCCAGCCCCAGCATTTT. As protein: CASRSGSQPQHF.

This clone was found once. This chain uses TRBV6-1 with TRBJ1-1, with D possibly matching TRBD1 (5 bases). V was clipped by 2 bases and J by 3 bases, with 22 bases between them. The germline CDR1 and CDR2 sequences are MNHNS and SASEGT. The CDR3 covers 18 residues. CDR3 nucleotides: TGTGCCAGCAGTGAAAATCTAAGCAGGGTTTACTTATACACTGAAGCTTTCTTT. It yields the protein CASSENLSRVYLYTEAFF.

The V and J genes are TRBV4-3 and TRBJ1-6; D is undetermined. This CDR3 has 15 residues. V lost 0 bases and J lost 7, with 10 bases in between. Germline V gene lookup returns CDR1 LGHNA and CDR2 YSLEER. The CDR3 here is CASSQETSGNSPLHF. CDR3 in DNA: TGCGCCAGCAGCCAAGAGACGAGCGGGAATTCACCCCTCCACTTT.